This T cell receptor beta chain was profiled in a study of regulatory T cells in long-lasting Graves disease. With iRepertoire HTBI primers and Arm-PCR of CDR3 regions, TCR beta libraries were built. TCRdb used MiXCR to reprocess the multiplex PCR reads, holding one entry per CDR3 protein. Of 250,000 to 300,000 distinct CDR3 sequences detected, 20% to 25% appear once; the ten largest clones hold roughly 50%. The germline V and J ends were trimmed by 3 bases and 10 bases, with 13 bases remaining between them. This CDR3 region has 13 residues. This clonotype was picked up many times. Its antigen remains unknown. Regarding time point: persistent/refractory GD, antithyroid drugs over 5 years with positive TRAb. Extracted PBMC RNA gave rise to the TCR library. Regarding the study as a whole: The sample size was small, and this may have reduced accuracy. The TCR repertoire of persistent Graves' patients was less diverse than that of newly diagnosed ones. Whereas new patients shared 1,000 or so public clonotypes, persistent patients shared more, at about 3,000. TRBV28, TRBJ1-2 and TRBJ2-5 were segments that persistent disease favored.

The material sequenced was peripheral blood mononuclear cells (PBMCs), taken when the disease was refractory, from a patient treated with antithyroid drugs. The origin of this receptor is a female donor with Graves disease. The chain carries TRBV12-3 or TRBV12-4 and TRBJ1-5; D is possibly TRBD1 (5 bases). The DNA of the CDR3 is TGTGCCAGCAGTTTTCCCGGGGGAGGTCCCCAGCATTTT. It is translated as CASSFPGGGPQHF.